The 16 T cell receptor beta chains below all came from one sample that was sequenced in a study of cytomegalovirus exposure and HLA in healthy donors. Clones were read by immunoSEQ multiplex PCR, and TCRdb kept only the in-frame ones, dropping some. Of some 190,000 clones in the sample, around nine tenths were seen once. The specimen was PBMCs. Receptors were obtained from a man aged 25 to 45 in good health and CMV-seropositive.

The J gene is TRBJ1-5, the V gene TRBV7-2; TRBD1 aligns across 8 bases. Germline assignment: CDR1 SGHTA and CDR2 FQGNSA. Trimming took 5 bases from V and 7 from J; bases not matched to a gene: 13. The CDR3 sequence is 16 residues long. CDR3 nucleotides: TGTGCCAGCAGCGTAACTCAGACAGGGGTCAGGCAGCCCCAGCATTTT. Protein product: CASSVTQTGVRQPQHF.

V usage is TRBV7-9 and J usage is TRBJ2-7, with D perhaps being TRBD1 or TRBD2 (5 bases each). V was shortened by 5 bases and J by 0 bases, with 14 bases between the two germline ends. Germline values: CDR1 SEHNR, CDR2 FQNEAQ (reference sequence). The CDR3 extends over 15 amino acids. The CDR3 DNA reads as TGTGCCAGCAGCAGGGGACGATCGAGCTCCTACGAGCAGTACTTC. This translates into CASSRGRSSSYEQYF.

This clone appeared a single time. The chain recombines TRBV7-3 with TRBJ1-6; TRBD1 matches 9 bases. The CDR3 extends over 15 amino acids. V shed 5 bases, J shed 7 bases, and the junction held 6 bases outside the gene matches. Per the germline V gene, CDR1 is SGHTA and CDR2 is FQGTGA. The CDR3 region is CASSQSGTGNSPLHF. DNA for the CDR3: TGTGCCAGCAGCCAGTCCGGGACAGGGAATTCACCCCTCCACTTT. The full variable domain, in which reference TRBV7-3 and TRBJ1-6 provide the parts outside the CDR3, is GAGVSQTPSNKVTEKGKYVELRCDPISGHTALYWYRQSLGQGPEFLIYFQGTGAADDSGLPNDRFFAVRPEGSVSTLKIQRTERGDSAVYLCASSQSGTGNSPLHFGNGTRLTVT.

This clone was observed a single time. This rearrangement joins TRBV7-2 to TRBJ2-3; D is possibly TRBD1 or TRBD2 (6 bases each). The CDR3 spans 15 residues. Between the trimmed V and J ends, which lost 4 bases and 3 bases, there was a span of 14 bases. CDR1 and CDR2 (germline): SGHTA, FQGNSA. This chain's CDR3 is CASSSRRGETDTQYF. CDR3 bases: TGTGCCAGCAGCTCCCGGAGGGGGGAGACAGATACGCAGTATTTT.

The rearrangement joins TRBV5-1 to TRBJ2-1, with D uncertain. The CDR3 extends over 13 amino acids. V shed 0 bases and J shed 9 bases, with 10 bases lying between them. Germline loops: CDR1 SGHRS, CDR2 YFSETQ. CDR3 sequence (DNA): TGCGCCAGCAGCTTGGGTCCCAACATTGAGCAGTTCTTC. Protein product: CASSLGPNIEQFF. The entire variable domain, with the rest obtained from reference TRBV5-1 and TRBJ2-1, is as follows: KAGVTQTPRYLIKTRGQQVTLSCSPISGHRSVSWYQQTPGQGLQFLFEYFSETQRNKGNFPGRFSGRQFSNSRSEMNVSTLELGDSALYLCASSLGPNIEQFFGPGTRLTVL.

The chain employs TRBV4-1 and TRBJ2-7, with 13 positions matching TRBD2. The ends lost 3 bases at V and 4 bases at J; junction bases unmatched: 6. This CDR3 comprises 16 residues. Per germline, CDR1 MGHRA and CDR2 YSYEKL. CDR3 in DNA: TGCGCCAGCAGCCAGGCCCCGGGACTAGCGGGATACGAGCAGTACTTC. Encoded protein: CASSQAPGLAGYEQYF.

The rearrangement joins TRBV2 to TRBJ2-7; 9 bases line up with TRBD1. V was pared by 5 bases and J by 6 bases, with 8 bases of the junction left unmatched. Germline V gives CDR1 SNHLY, CDR2 FYNNEI. The CDR3 loop spans 14 amino acids. The CDR3 DNA reads TGTGCCAGCAGTCGGACAGGGGCTTATGGCGAGCAGTACTTC. It translates to CASSRTGAYGEQYF.

The chain recombines TRBV2 with TRBJ1-5, with 7 bases lining up with TRBD1. The CDR3 extends over 13 amino acids. Germline trimming cut 4 bases from V and 6 bases from J; bases unmatched to any gene: 3. Germline loops: CDR1 SNHLY, CDR2 FYNNEI. CDR3 sequence (DNA): TGTGCCAGCAGTGGACAGGGAAGTCAGCCCCAGCATTTT. It translates to CASSGQGSQPQHF.

The chain joins TRBV11-2 to TRBJ1-2; possible D gene TRBD1, 5 bases. V lost 1 base and J 0 bases, leaving 9 bases between the germline ends. The V gene's germline CDR1 is SGHAT and CDR2 FQNNGV. The CDR3 sequence is 15 residues long. This CDR3 is CASSLGAGTNYGYTF. CDR3 sequence (DNA): TGTGCCAGCAGCTTAGGAGCAGGGACTAACTATGGCTACACCTTC.

The CDR3 DNA is TGTGCCAGCTCACCACCTGTTGGAACAGGCAATATGGGCGAGCAGTACTTC. As protein: CASSPPVGTGNMGEQYF. The chain uses TRBV18 and TRBJ2-7; possible D gene TRBD1, 5 bases. V was clipped by 0 bases and J by 6 bases, with 21 bases between them. The V gene's germline CDR1 is KGHSH and CDR2 LQKENI. This CDR3 region has 17 residues.

The V call is TRBV30, the J call TRBJ2-3; D ambiguous. With 0 bases removed from V and 0 bases from J, the gap between germline ends came to 1 base. Germline V gives CDR1 GTSNPN, CDR2 SVGIG (reference sequence). The CDR3 loop spans 12 amino acids. The CDR3 nucleotides read TGTGCCTGGAGTGTCAGCACAGATACGCAGTATTTT. It specifies CAWSVSTDTQYF.

The chain recombines TRBV6-6 with TRBJ1-1; 11 bases are shared with TRBD1. The CDR3 is made up of 14 amino acids. From germline, CDR1 is MNHNY and CDR2 SVGAGI (reference sequence). V trimming: 6 bases; J trimming: 5 bases; junction bases outside the gene matches: 5. This CDR3 is CASRGQGAGTEAFF. As DNA, the CDR3 is TGTGCCAGCAGAGGACAGGGGGCGGGAACTGAAGCTTTCTTT.

V is TRBV4-3 and J is TRBJ2-3, with 9 positions matching TRBD2. V lost 0 bases to trimming and J lost 6 bases; unmatched junction nucleotides: 7. Looked up from germline, CDR1 is LGHNA and CDR2 is YSLEER. The CDR3 runs to 16 residues. The CDR3 nucleotides read TGCGCCAGCAGCCAAGATCCACCTAGCGGGGTTGATACGCAGTATTTT. It yields the protein CASSQDPPSGVDTQYF.

V is TRBV27 and J is TRBJ1-2; tentatively, D is TRBD1 (5 bases). V shed 0 bases and J shed 5 bases, with 13 bases lying between them. The germline V gene encodes CDR1 MNHEY and CDR2 SMNVEV (reference sequence). The CDR3 sequence is 15 residues long. This CDR3 is CASSLSWAGIYGYTF. CDR3 nucleotides: TGTGCCAGCAGTTTATCGTGGGCAGGGATTTATGGCTACACCTTC.

The chain carries TRBV2 and TRBJ2-7, with TRBD2 matching over 7 bases. Germline-derived CDR1 and CDR2 are SNHLY and FYNNEI. The V gene end was trimmed by 4 bases and the J gene end by 3 bases; junction bases not matched to a gene: 0. The CDR3 has 12 residues. CDR3 loop: CASSGTSYEQYF. CDR3 in DNA: TGTGCCAGCAGTGGGACTAGCTACGAGCAGTACTTC. The entire variable domain, with the rest obtained from reference TRBV2 and TRBJ2-7, is as follows: EPEVTQTPSHQVTQMGQEVILRCVPISNHLYFYWYRQILGQKVEFLVSFYNNEISEKSEIFDDQFSVERPDGSNFTLKIRSTKLEDSAMYFCASSGTSYEQYFGPGTRLTVT.

The V gene is TRBV6-5, the J gene TRBJ2-6, with D uncertain. Trimming left V 4 bases short and J 5 bases short, with 6 bases between. Germline CDR1 and CDR2: MNHEY and SVGAGI. The CDR3 length is 13 residues. The CDR3 nucleotides read TGTGCCAGCAGTTTAGACAGGGCCAACGTCCTGACTTTC. This translates into CASSLDRANVLTF.